This is a list of T cell receptor beta chains from one sample in a study of blood T cells in healthy people across ages. TCRdb itself ran the 5' RACE reads through MiXCR, one entry per CDR3 protein. The sample records under 950,000 distinct CDR3 sequences, 20% to 25% being singletons. Sequenced material: blood. Receptors originate from a man aged 70 or older in good health. The CDR3 runs from the conserved cysteine through the conserved F or W. A D gene is named only where the DNA matches it firmly. Only some rows state a clone size, as once, few, many or a class for expanded clones.

J gene: TRBJ1-4; V gene: TRBV29-1; D gene: NA; clone size: few; CDR3 DNA: TGCAGCGTTGGAAGGACAACTAATGAAAAACTGTTTTTT; CDR3 protein: CSVGRTTNEKLFF
J gene: TRBJ1-2; V gene: TRBV7-2; D gene: NA; clone size: few; CDR3 DNA: TGTGCCAGCAGCTGGACACCGGAGACCTATGGCTACACCTTC; CDR3 protein: CASSWTPETYGYTF
J gene: TRBJ2-3; V gene: TRBV3-1; D gene: NA; clone size: many; CDR3 DNA: TGTGCCAGCAGCCAAGCGGGGGCCCGGTTTTCCACAGATACGCAGTATTTT; CDR3 protein: CASSQAGARFSTDTQYF
J gene: TRBJ2-5; V gene: TRBV5-1; D gene: NA; clone size: NA; CDR3 DNA: TGCGCCAGCAGCTTGATTACAGGGCACCAAGAGACCCAGTACTTC; CDR3 protein: CASSLITGHQETQYF
J gene: TRBJ2-5; V gene: TRBV29-1; D gene: NA; clone size: NA; CDR3 DNA: TGCAGCGTTGTAGGACAGACCGAGACCCAGTACTTC; CDR3 protein: CSVVGQTETQYF
J gene: TRBJ2-5; V gene: TRBV6-6; D gene: NA; clone size: NA; CDR3 DNA: TGTGCCAGCAGTTACGAGTGGAGGGGGGAGACCCAGTACTTC; CDR3 protein: CASSYEWRGETQYF
J gene: TRBJ1-1; V gene: TRBV7-2; D gene: NA; clone size: NA; CDR3 DNA: TGTGCCAGCAGCTCAACAGGCTTGGTACCAGGGACTGAAGCTTTCTTT; CDR3 protein: CASSSTGLVPGTEAFF
J gene: TRBJ2-3; V gene: TRBV12-3/TRBV12-4; D gene: NA; clone size: NA; CDR3 DNA: TGTGCCACACGAGGGGACATAGATACGCAGTATTTT; CDR3 protein: CATRGDIDTQYF
J gene: TRBJ1-4; V gene: TRBV20-1; D gene: TRBD1; clone size: few; CDR3 DNA: TGCAGTGCTAGAGGGGACAGGGTTGGCGATGAAAAACTGTTTTTT; CDR3 protein: CSARGDRVGDEKLFF
J gene: TRBJ2-1; V gene: TRBV21-1; D gene: NA; clone size: few; CDR3 DNA: TGTGCCAGCAGCTTATCGAAGAGACAGGGGGGCAATGAGCAGTTCTTC; CDR3 protein: CASSLSKRQGGNEQFF